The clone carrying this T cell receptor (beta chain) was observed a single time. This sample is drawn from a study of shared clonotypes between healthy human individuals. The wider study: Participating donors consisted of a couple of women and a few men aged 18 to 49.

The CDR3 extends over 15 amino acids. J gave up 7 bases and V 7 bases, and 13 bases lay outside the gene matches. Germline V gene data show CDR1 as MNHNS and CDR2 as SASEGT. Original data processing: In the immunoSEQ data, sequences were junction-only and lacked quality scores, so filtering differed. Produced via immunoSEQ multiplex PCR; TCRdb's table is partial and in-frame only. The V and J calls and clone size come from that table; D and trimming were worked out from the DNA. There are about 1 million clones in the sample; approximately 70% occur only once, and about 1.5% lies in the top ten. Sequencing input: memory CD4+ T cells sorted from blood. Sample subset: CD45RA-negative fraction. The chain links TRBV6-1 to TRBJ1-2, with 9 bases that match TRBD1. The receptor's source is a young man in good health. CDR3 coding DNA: TGTGCCAGCATAAAGCCGGGACAGGGAGTCAGTGGCTACACCTTC. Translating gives CASIKPGQGVSGYTF.